This is a list of T cell receptor beta chains from one sample in a study of T cells after yellow fever vaccination. TCRdb ran MiXCR on the 5' RACE reads and lists one entry per CDR3 protein. This sample carries about 120,000 distinct CDR3 sequences, 6.5% to 9% of them seen once, and the ten largest clones take over 2.5%. The starting material was CD4+ T cells sorted from PBMCs, obtained roughly seven weeks after the first yellow fever vaccination. These receptors came from a young man who received the YFV17D yellow fever vaccine. Both conserved end residues are part of each CDR3.

TRBJ1-1 | TRBV5-1 | CASSTTPQGREAFF
TRBJ2-1 | TRBV4-1 | CASSGHRVRGPGGYNEQFF
TRBJ2-2 | TRBV11-2 | CASSSTSTGSRELFF
TRBJ2-6 | TRBV12-3/TRBV12-4 | CASSPRGGAGANVLTF
TRBJ2-5 | TRBV7-2 | CASREGGKETQYF
TRBJ2-3 | TRBV5-1 | CASRGGTTTDTQYF
TRBJ2-6 | TRBV30 | CAWSVQVDGANVLTF
TRBJ2-5 | TRBV7-9 | CAGNTRGSVEETQYF
TRBJ2-7 | TRBV7-2 | CASSLAGHVTGGYEQYF
TRBJ1-5 | TRBV20-1 | CSARPGGGQPQHF
TRBJ1-3 | TRBV5-1 | CASSLAGPTAGNTIYF
TRBJ2-3 | TRBV5-1 | CASSLGSYTDTQYF
TRBJ2-5 | TRBV6-5 | CAGRADQETQYF
TRBJ1-2 | TRBV27 | CASTRGGNYGYTF
TRBJ1-1 | TRBV4-2 | CASSQDYGGRDTEAFF
TRBJ2-3 | TRBV5-1 | CASSLVGITDTQYF
TRBJ2-3 | TRBV21-1 | CASKGGWDTQYF
TRBJ1-5 | TRBV7-8 | CASSLRRVDQPQHF
TRBJ1-1 | TRBV12-3/TRBV12-4 | CASSSGTGTSRRTEAFF
TRBJ2-3 | TRBV7-9 | CASSEGDTQYF
TRBJ2-3 | TRBV7-6 | CASSSDSYTDTQYF
TRBJ2-2 | TRBV10-3 | CATRKGGYASNTGELFF
TRBJ2-6 | TRBV28 | CASTPVEGTGANVLTF
TRBJ2-2 | TRBV2 | CASSEGLAGANTGELFF
TRBJ1-1 | TRBV7-3 | CASSSVPRGGNTEAFF
TRBJ1-2 | TRBV12-3/TRBV12-4 | CASSLGMDRLYGYTF
TRBJ2-1 | TRBV5-1 | CASKTSGGAAYNEQFF
TRBJ2-7 | TRBV6-2/TRBV6-3 | CASRILTGVDEQYF
TRBJ2-1 | TRBV7-8 | CASSFRLAGGLGSVF
TRBJ1-6 | TRBV18 | CASSSDVALYNSPLHF
TRBJ1-1 | TRBV14 | CASSQEDRTEAFF
TRBJ2-3 | TRBV6-5 | CASSYSDFTDTQYF
TRBJ2-1 | TRBV7-2 | CASSLGGWQFF
TRBJ2-1 | TRBV5-1 | CASNSYNEQFF
TRBJ2-1 | TRBV5-5 | CASSLLAGEFEQFF
TRBJ1-4 | TRBV4-1 | CASSQGPLGRKLFF
TRBJ1-4 | TRBV4-3 | CASSQDLGQGLVLFF
TRBJ2-2 | TRBV10-3 | CAISSGGAYTTGELFF
TRBJ1-1 | TRBV11-2 | CASSLDIGLEAFF
TRBJ2-5 | TRBV7-8 | CASSRPTSGVETQYF
TRBJ2-1 | TRBV7-9 | CASSEVASLLNEQFF
TRBJ1-5 | TRBV5-1 | CASSLEAGLGRPQHF
TRBJ2-1 | TRBV20-1 | CSARGGSEQFF
TRBJ2-3 | TRBV18 | CATTGTGGANTQYF
TRBJ2-3 | TRBV9 | CASSVDEGVGNTQYF
TRBJ2-5 | TRBV5-1 | CASSFSRTQETQYF